This TCR beta chain was sequenced in a study of lung T cells in sarcoidosis with Löfgren's syndrome. About the research overall: Analyses focused on Löfgren's syndrome patients. Study-wide results and caveats: In alpha-beta pairs, TRAV12-1 favored TRBV2, and their CDR3s were homologous.

CDR1 is MDHEN, CDR2 SYDVKM, per germline. This CDR3 spans 15 amino acids. One entry per CDR3 protein results from TCRdb running MiXCR on the reads. The profile shows tens of thousands of distinct CDR3 sequences, around 20% of them singletons. Details on this clonotype: Its antigen is unknown. A much more abundant neighbour one base away suggests this may be a read error.

The TCR comes from a human donor with sarcoidosis (Löfgren's syndrome or another form), or a control subject (not recorded which). The source material was CD4+ T cells from PBMCs. V is TRBV28 and J is TRBJ1-6; D may be TRBD1 (6 bases). The CDR3 protein is CANSPRVQGNSPLHF. The CDR3 DNA reads TGTGCCAACAGTCCCCGAGTACAGGGAAATTCACCCCTCCACTTT.